This T cell receptor (beta chain) was captured in a study of cytomegalovirus exposure and HLA in healthy donors. In the PCR, 60 Vbeta and 13 Jbeta primers were used. Produced via immunoSEQ multiplex PCR; TCRdb's table is partial and in-frame only. Recorded here are 200,000 or so clones; the top ten clones represent roughly 0.74%. Germline V gives CDR1 SGHDT, CDR2 YYEEEE. The CDR3 consists of 15 residues. The J segment lost 2 bases and the V segment lost 2 bases, leaving 4 bases of the junction unmatched. Details on this clone: Antigen: not known.

Study-level points and caveats: Being indistinguishable, some V segments were excluded, TRBV6-2 and TRBV6-3 among them.

Specimen: PBMCs. This TCR was sampled from a boy aged 10-17 years in good health and CMV-seronegative. V gene TRBV5-6 combines with J gene TRBJ1-3; 7 bases line up with TRBD1. In DNA, the CDR3 is TGTGCCAGCAGCTTCGGTGACAGGGCTGGAAACACCATATATTTT. Its translation: CASSFGDRAGNTIYF.